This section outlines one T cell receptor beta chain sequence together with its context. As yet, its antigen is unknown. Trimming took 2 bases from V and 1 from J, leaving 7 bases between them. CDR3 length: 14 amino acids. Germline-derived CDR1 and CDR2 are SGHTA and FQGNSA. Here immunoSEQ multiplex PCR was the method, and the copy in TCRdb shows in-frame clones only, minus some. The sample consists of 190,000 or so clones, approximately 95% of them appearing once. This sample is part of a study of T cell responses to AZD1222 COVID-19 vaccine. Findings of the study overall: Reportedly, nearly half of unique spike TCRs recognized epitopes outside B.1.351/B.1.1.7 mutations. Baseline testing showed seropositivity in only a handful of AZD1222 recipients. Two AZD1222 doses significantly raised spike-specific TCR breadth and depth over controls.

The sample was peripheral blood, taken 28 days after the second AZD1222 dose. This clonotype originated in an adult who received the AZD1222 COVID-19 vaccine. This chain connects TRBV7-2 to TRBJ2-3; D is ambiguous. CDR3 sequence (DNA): TGTGCCAGCAGCTTATTACGGGGCACAGATACGCAGTATTTT. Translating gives CASSLLRGTDTQYF. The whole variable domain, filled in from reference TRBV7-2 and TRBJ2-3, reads GAGVSQSPSNKVTEKGKDVELRCDPISGHTALYWYRQSLGQGLEFLIYFQGNSAPDKSGLPSDRFSAERTGGSVSTLTIQRTQQEDSAVYLCASSLLRGTDTQYFGPGTRLTVL.